This T cell receptor beta chain emerged from a study of breast tumors, draining lymph nodes, adjacent tissues. Study observations and caveats: Data only fit, rather than demonstrated, lymph node origin of most tumor T cells. Tumors had less TCR diversity than lymph nodes, more than nontumor tissue. Data fit most tumor T cells coming from lymph node, expanding in tumor.

Germline CDR1 is SGHKS and CDR2 is YYEKEE (reference sequence). This CDR3 is built from 17 residues. V dropped 3 bases and J dropped 4; count of bases not matched to a gene: 10. The sample holds a few counts of this clonotype. Its specificity is not known. TCRdb reprocessed the multiplex PCR reads with MiXCR, giving one entry per CDR3 protein. The table records fewer than 85,000 distinct CDR3 sequences, approximately 19% of them present only once. Samples came from axillary lymph nodes draining the breast cancer. The V call is TRBV5-5, the J call TRBJ1-6; 7 nucleotides line up with TRBD1. The sequencing input was axillary lymph node tissue. The receptor comes from a female donor with breast cancer. Some clones in this sample may be carry-over from other donors' samples. CDR3 in DNA: TGTGCCAGCAGCTCTGGGGAAACAGGGGTGTATAATTCACCCCTCCACTTT. Protein product: CASSSGETGVYNSPLHF.